The 16 T cell receptor beta chains presented below share a single source sample, sequenced in a study of blood T cell repertoires in COVID-19. Repertoires were generated with immunoSEQ multiplex PCR, while TCRdb's copy carries only in-frame clones and drops some. The sample records about 210,000 clones, around 85% being singletons. The sample taken for sequencing was peripheral blood. The receptors shown here come from a man in his forties with acute or convalescent COVID-19.

The rearrangement uses TRBV25-1 and TRBJ1-1, with 7 positions matching TRBD1. This CDR3 is built from 14 residues. V lost 6 bases, J lost 5 bases, and 9 bases stayed unmatched. Germline CDR1 and CDR2: MGHDK and SYGVNS. CDR3 loop: CASSHRGVDTEAFF. The CDR3 DNA sequence: TGTGCCAGCAGCCACAGGGGAGTAGATACTGAAGCTTTCTTT.

J is TRBJ2-2 and V is TRBV6-5; weak D call: TRBD2 (6 bases). The CDR3 sequence is 13 residues long. Germline CDR1 and CDR2: MNHEY and SVGAGI. Trimming took off 6 bases at V and 9 bases at J, with 14 bases between the two ends. The CDR3 protein is CASSRDGSRELFF. The DNA for the CDR3 is TGTGCCAGCAGCCGGGACGGGAGTAGGGAGCTGTTTTTT.

This clone was counted only a few times. The chain joins TRBV7-2 to TRBJ2-7, with 12 bases matching TRBD2. Germline lookup yields CDR1 SGHTA and CDR2 FQGNSA. The CDR3 contains 18 residues. J gave up 4 bases and V 2 bases, and 12 bases lay outside the gene matches. CDR3 sequence: CASSLNTSGRPLFYEQYF. For the CDR3, the DNA is TGTGCCAGCAGCTTAAATACTAGCGGGAGGCCGCTTTTTTACGAGCAGTACTTC.

The CDR3 DNA reads TGTGCCAGCAGCCACGGGACAGGGAGCACAGATACGCAGTATTTT. Translated, it gives CASSHGTGSTDTQYF. This chain connects TRBV6-4 to TRBJ2-3; 9 positions agree with TRBD1. J gave up 0 bases and V 6 bases, and 4 bases lay outside the gene matches. The germline V gene has CDR1 MRHNA and CDR2 SNTAGT. The CDR3 length is 15 residues.

This clone was seen only once. This rearrangement joins TRBV5-1 to TRBJ2-5; D not certain. Germline V gives CDR1 SGHRS, CDR2 YFSETQ. CDR3 length: 13 residues. Trimming pared 0 bases from V and 5 bases from J, leaving 8 bases between. In nucleotides, the CDR3 is TGCGCCAGCAGCTTGGAAAGCCGGGAGACCCAGTACTTC. Protein product: CASSLESRETQYF.

J is TRBJ1-1 and V is TRBV18, with TRBD1 matching over 9 bases. CDR1 KGHSH and CDR2 LQKENI come from the germline V gene. V dropped 4 bases and J dropped 3; count of bases not matched to a gene: 15. The CDR3 runs 18 residues. CDR3 coding DNA: TGTGCCAGCTCACGACTTCTTCCGGGACAGGGTGGTCACACTGAAGCTTTCTTT. Its translation is CASSRLLPGQGGHTEAFF. The variable domain in full, completed from reference TRBV18 and TRBJ1-1, reads NAGVMQNPRHLVRRRGQEARLRCSPMKGHSHVYWYRQLPEEGLKFMVYLQKENIIDESGMPKERFSAEFPKEGPSILRIQQVVRGDSAAYFCASSRLLPGQGGHTEAFFGQGTRLTVV.

This clone was seen once. V usage is TRBV7-9 and J usage is TRBJ2-1, with TRBD2 matching over 8 bases. From germline, CDR1 is SEHNR and CDR2 FQNEAQ (reference sequence). The J segment lost 5 bases and the V segment lost 3 bases, leaving 6 bases of the junction unmatched. This CDR3 is 15 amino acids long. CDR3 loop: CASSFQAGVDNEQFF. The DNA for the CDR3 is TGTGCCAGCAGCTTTCAAGCGGGGGTAGACAATGAGCAGTTCTTC.

The chain uses TRBV11-1 and TRBJ2-7; no clear D gene. Germline CDR1 and CDR2: SGHAT and FQDESV (reference sequence). Trimming removed 1 base from V and 7 bases from J, with 17 bases in between. The CDR3 runs 15 residues. The CDR3 is CASSLVRSARLEQYF. In DNA, the CDR3 is TGTGCCAGCAGCTTAGTCCGGTCCGCTCGACTTGAGCAGTACTTC.

The chain carries TRBV6-4 and TRBJ1-4; 7 nucleotides match TRBD1. The CDR3 covers 13 residues. The junction had 11 bases not matched to a gene; V was cut back by 11 bases and J by 8 bases. Germline-derived CDR1 and CDR2 are MRHNA and SNTAGT. The CDR3 here is CAFLGDSAEKLFF. CDR3 coding DNA: TGTGCCTTCCTGGGGGACAGTGCCGAAAAACTGTTTTTT.

The sample holds a few counts of this clone. The gene calls are TRBV29-1 and TRBJ2-7; the D gene is possibly TRBD2 (5 bases). V was trimmed by 3 bases and J by 3 bases, leaving 6 bases between them. The CDR3 consists of 11 residues. Germline V gene data show CDR1 as SQVTM and CDR2 as ANQGSEA. CDR3 nucleotide sequence: TGCAGCGTTGACGAGGGCTACGAGCAGTACTTC. As protein: CSVDEGYEQYF.

The table lists this clone with many counts. The chain couples TRBV24-1 to TRBJ1-3; D perhaps matches TRBD1 (6 bases). In germline, CDR1 is KGHDR, CDR2 SFDVKD. The CDR3 runs to 12 residues. V was clipped by 10 bases and J by 4 bases, with 10 bases between them. The CDR3 loop reads CATGARGNTIYF. The CDR3 DNA follows: TGTGCCACGGGGGCGCGAGGAAACACCATATATTTT.

The rearrangement uses TRBV19 and TRBJ2-1; TRBD2 matches 11 bases. Germline CDR1 and CDR2: LNHDA and SQIVND (reference sequence). This CDR3 is 18 amino acids long. Trimming cost V 3 bases and J 3 bases; bases outside gene matches: 10. CDR3: CASSIVAGGLTDYNEQFF. DNA of the CDR3: TGTGCCAGTAGTATCGTAGCGGGGGGGCTTACAGACTACAATGAGCAGTTCTTC.

This clone was seen a few times. This chain connects TRBV4-2 to TRBJ2-7, with TRBD2 matching 9 bases. This CDR3 region has 16 residues. Germline CDR1 reads LGHNA; CDR2 reads YNFKEQ. J was trimmed by 7 bases and V by 0 bases; bases with no gene match: 10. The CDR3 region is CASSQDLDSGGLEQYF. CDR3 DNA: TGTGCCAGCAGCCAAGATCTTGATAGCGGGGGACTGGAGCAGTACTTC.

The chain combines TRBV7-8 with TRBJ2-2, with TRBD1 as a possible D gene (6 bases). Deletions cut 3 bases from V and 6 bases from J, with 11 bases between. The germline CDR1 and CDR2 sequences are SGHVS and FQNEAQ. The CDR3 has 14 amino acids. CDR3: CASSLRGNAGELFF. CDR3 bases: TGTGCCAGCAGCTTGAGGGGGAATGCCGGGGAGCTGTTTTTT.

The rearrangement links TRBV27 to TRBJ1-2; no reliable D call. The ends were cut back, 7 bases at V and 2 bases at J, with 14 bases in the middle. In germline, CDR1 is MNHEY, CDR2 SMNVEV (reference sequence). CDR3 length equals 14 residues. This CDR3 is CASTPAEGNYGYTF. The CDR3 DNA reads TGTGCCAGCACCCCGGCGGAGGGCAACTATGGCTACACCTTC.

Only a few counts were recorded for this clone. This sequence joins TRBV20-1 and TRBJ2-7; perhaps TRBD2 as D (5 bases). With 3 bases removed from V and 2 bases from J, the gap between germline ends came to 14 bases. The CDR3 is 14 residues long. In germline, CDR1 is DFQATT, CDR2 SNEGSKA (reference sequence). CDR3 in amino acids: CSASSWTGTYEQYF. CDR3 nucleotides: TGCAGTGCTAGTTCCTGGACGGGAACCTACGAGCAGTACTTC.